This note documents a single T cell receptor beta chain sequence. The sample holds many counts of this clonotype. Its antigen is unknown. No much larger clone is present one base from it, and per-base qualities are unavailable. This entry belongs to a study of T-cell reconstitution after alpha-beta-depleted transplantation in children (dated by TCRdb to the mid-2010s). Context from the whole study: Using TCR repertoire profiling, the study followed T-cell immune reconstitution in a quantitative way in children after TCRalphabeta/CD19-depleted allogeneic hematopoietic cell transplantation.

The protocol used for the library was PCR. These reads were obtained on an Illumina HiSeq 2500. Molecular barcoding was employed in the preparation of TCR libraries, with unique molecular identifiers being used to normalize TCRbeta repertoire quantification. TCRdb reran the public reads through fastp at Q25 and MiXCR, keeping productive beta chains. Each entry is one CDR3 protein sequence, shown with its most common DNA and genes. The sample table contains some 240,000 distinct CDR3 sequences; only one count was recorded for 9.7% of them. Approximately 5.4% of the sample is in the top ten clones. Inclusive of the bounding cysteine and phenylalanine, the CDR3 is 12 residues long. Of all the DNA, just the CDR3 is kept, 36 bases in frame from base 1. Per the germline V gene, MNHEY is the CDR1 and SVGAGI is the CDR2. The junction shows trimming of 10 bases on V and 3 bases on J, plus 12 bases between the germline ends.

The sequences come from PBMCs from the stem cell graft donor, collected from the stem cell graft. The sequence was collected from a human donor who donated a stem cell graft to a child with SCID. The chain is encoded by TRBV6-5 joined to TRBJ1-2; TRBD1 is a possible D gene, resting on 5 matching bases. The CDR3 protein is CATRVGHYGYTF. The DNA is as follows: TGTGCCACCAGGGTGGGTCACTATGGCTACACCTTC.